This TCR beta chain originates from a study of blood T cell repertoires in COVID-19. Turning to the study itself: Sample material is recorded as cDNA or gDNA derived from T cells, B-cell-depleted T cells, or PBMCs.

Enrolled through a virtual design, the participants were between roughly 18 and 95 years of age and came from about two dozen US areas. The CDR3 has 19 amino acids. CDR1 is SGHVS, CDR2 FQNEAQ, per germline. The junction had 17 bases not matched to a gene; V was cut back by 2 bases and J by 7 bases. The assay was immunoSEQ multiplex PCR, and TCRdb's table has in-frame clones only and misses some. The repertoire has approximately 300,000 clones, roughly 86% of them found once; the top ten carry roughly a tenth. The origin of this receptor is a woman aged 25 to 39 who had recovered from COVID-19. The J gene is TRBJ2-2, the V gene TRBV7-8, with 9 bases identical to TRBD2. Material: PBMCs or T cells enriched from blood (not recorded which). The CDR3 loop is CASSLPQSASGNPDGELFF. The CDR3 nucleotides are TGTGCCAGCAGCTTACCTCAGTCGGCTAGCGGGAACCCGGACGGGGAGCTGTTTTTT.